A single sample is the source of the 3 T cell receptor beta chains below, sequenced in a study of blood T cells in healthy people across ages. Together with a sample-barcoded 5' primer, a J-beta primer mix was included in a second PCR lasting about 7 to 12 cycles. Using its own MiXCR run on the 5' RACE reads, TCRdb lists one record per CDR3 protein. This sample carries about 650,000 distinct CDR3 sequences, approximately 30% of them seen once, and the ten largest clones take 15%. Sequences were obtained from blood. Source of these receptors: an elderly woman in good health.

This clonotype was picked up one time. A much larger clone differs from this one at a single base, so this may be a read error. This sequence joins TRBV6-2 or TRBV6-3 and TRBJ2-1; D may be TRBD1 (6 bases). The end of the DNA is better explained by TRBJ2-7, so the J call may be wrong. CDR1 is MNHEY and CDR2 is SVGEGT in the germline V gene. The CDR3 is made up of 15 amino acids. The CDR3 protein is CASSRTADSYNEQYF. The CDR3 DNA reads TGTGCCAGCAGCCGGACAGCTGACTCCTACAATGAGCAGTACTTC.

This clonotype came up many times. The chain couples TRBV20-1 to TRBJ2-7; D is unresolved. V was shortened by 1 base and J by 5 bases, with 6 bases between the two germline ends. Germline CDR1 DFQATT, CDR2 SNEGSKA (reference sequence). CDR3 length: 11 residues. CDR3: CSARVGHEQYF. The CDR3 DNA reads TGCAGTGCTAGAGTAGGCCACGAGCAGTACTTC.

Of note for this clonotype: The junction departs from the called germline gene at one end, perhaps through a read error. CDR3 nucleotide sequence: TGTGCCAGCAGTTTAGCAAGGTCGGCAGTCAGCACAGATGTGCAGTATTTC. Its protein product is CASSLARSAVSTDVQYF. V gene TRBV12-3 or TRBV12-4 combines with J gene TRBJ2-3; the D is unclear. This CDR3 comprises 17 residues.